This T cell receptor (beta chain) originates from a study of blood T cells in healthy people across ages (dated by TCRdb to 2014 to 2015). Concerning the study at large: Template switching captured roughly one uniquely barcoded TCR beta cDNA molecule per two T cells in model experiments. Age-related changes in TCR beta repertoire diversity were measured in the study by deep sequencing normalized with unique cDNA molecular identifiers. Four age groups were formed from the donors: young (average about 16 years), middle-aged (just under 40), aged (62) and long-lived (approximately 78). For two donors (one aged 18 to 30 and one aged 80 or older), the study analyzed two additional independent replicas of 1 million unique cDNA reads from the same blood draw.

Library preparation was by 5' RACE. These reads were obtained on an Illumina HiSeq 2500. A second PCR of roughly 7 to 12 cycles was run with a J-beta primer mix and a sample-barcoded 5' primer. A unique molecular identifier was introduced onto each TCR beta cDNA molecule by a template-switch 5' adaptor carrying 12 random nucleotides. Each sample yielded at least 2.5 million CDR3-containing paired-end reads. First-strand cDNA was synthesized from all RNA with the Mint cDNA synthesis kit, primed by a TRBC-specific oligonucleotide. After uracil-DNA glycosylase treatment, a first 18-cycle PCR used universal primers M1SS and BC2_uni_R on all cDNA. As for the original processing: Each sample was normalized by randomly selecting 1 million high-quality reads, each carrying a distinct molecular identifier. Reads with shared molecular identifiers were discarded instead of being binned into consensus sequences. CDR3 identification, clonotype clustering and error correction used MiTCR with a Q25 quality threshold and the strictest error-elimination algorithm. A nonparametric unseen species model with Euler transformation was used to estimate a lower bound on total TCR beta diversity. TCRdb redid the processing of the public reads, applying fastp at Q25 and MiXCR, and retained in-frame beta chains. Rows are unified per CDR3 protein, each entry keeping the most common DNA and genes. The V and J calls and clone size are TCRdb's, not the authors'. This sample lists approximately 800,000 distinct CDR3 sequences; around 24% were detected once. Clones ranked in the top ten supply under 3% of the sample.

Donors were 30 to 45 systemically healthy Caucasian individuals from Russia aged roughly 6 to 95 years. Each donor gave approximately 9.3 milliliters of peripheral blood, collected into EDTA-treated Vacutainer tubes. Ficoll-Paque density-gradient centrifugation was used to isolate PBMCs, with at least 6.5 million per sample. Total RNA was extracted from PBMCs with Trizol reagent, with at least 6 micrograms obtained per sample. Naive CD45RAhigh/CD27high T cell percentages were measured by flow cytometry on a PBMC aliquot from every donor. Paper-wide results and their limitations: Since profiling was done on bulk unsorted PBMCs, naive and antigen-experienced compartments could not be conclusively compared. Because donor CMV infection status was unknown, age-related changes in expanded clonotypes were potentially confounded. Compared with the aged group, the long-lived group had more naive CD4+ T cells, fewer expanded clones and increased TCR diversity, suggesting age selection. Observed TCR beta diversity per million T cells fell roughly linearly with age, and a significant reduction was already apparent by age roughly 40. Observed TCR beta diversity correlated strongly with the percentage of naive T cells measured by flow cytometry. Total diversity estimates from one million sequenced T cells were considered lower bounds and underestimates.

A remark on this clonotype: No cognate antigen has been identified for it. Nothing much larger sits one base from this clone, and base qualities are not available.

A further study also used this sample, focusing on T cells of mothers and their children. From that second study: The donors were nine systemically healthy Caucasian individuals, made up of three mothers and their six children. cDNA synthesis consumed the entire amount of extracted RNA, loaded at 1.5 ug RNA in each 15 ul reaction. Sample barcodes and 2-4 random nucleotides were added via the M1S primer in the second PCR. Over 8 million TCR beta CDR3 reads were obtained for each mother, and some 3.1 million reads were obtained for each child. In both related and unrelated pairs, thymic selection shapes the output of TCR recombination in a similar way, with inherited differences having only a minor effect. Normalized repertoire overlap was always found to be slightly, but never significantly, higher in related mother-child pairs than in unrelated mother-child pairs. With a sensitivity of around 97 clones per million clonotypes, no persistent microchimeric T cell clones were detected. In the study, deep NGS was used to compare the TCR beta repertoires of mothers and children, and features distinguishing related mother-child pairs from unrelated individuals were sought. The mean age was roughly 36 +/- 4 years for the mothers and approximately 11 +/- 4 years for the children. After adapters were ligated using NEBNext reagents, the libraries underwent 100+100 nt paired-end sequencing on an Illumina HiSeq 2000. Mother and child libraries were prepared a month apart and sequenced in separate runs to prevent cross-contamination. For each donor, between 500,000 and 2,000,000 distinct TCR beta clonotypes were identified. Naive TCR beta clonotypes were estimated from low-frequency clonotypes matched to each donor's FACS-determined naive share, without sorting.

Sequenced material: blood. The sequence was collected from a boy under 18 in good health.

The CDR3 protein sequence reads: CASDSGNEQFF. At the DNA level, the sequence is TGTGCCAGCGATTCAGGAAATGAGCAGTTCTTC. This chain is built from TRBV6-6 and TRBJ2-1; the D gene identity is not certain. There are 11 amino acids in the CDR3, from cysteine to phenylalanine inclusive. CDR3 DNA is the only sequence kept; it has 33 bases, read in frame from the first base. CDR1 and CDR2, per the germline V gene (reference sequence), are MNHNY and SVGAGI. V lost 8 bases and J lost 7 bases; the stretch between them is 9 bases long.